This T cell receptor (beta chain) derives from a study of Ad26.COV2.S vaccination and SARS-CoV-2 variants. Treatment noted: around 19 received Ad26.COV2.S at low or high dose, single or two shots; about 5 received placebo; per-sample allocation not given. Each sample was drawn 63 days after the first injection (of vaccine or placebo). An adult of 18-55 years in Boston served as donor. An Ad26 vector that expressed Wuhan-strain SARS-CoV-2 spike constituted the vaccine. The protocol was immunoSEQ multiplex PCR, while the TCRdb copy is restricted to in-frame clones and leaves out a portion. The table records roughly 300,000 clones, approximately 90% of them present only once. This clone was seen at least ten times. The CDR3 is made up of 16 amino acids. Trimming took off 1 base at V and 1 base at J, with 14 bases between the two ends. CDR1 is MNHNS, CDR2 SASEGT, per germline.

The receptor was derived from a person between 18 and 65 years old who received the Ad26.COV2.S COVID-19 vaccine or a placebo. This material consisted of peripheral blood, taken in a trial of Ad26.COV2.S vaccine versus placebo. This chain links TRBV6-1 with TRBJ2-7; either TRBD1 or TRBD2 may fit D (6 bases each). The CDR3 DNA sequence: TGTGCCAGCAGTGAAGTGTGGGGGGCGCGGTCCTACGAGCAGTACTTC. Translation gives CASSEVWGARSYEQYF.